This T cell receptor (beta chain) was observed in a study of T cell changes during pregnancy in multiple sclerosis. The V segment lost 4 bases and the J segment 7 bases; nucleotides outside the gene matches: 7. CDR1 and CDR2 from the germline V gene are MRHNA and SNTAGT. The CDR3 covers 15 residues. Method: immunoSEQ multiplex PCR; TCRdb's copy keeps in-frame clones and lacks some. The sample yields approximately 49,000 clones, about 92% seen once. The chain employs TRBV6-4 and TRBJ2-2, with 9 bases matching TRBD2. The input for sequencing was CD4+ T cells from peripheral blood mononuclear cells, taken in the second trimester of pregnancy. The TCR sequence derives from a female donor in good health, enrolled as a control in a pregnancy study. The CDR3: CASSARGGAVGELFF. DNA for the CDR3: TGTGCCAGCAGTGCCCGCGGGGGGGCCGTCGGGGAGCTGTTTTTT.